The sequence of this T cell receptor (beta chain) was determined in a study of blood T cell repertoires in COVID-19. Profiled with immunoSEQ multiplex PCR; TCRdb holds only in-frame clones, not every one. The sample carries under 250,000 clones, roughly four fifths recorded once. V was trimmed by 3 bases and J by 4 bases, leaving 15 bases between them. CDR1 and CDR2 from the germline V gene are SGHDN and FVKESK. This CDR3 region has 15 residues. This rearrangement joins TRBV14 to TRBJ2-5; no definite D call. The receptor comes from a woman between 50 and 59 years old who had been exposed to COVID-19. Sequenced sample: PBMCs or T cells enriched from blood (not recorded which). CDR3 DNA: TGTGCCAGCAGCCAGACGGTTGGGCCCAGAGAGACCCAGTACTTC. Its translation: CASSQTVGPRETQYF.